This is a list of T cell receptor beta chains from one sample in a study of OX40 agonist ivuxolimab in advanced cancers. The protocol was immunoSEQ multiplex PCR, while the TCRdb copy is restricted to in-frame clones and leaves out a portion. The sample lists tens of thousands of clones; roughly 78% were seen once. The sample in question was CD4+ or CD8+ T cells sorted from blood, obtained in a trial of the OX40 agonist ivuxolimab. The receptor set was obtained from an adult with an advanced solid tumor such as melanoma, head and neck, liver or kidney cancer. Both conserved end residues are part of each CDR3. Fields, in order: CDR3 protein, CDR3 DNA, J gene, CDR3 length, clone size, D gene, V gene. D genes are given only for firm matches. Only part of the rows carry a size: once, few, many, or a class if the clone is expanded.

CASSPDRTRYNEQFF TGTGCCAGCAGCCCCGACAGGACCCGATACAATGAGCAGTTCTTC TRBJ2-1 15 few - TRBV7-2
CASSPSSTGLGEQYF TGTGCCAGCAGCCCCTCCTCGACAGGTCTGGGAGAGCAGTACTTC TRBJ2-7 15 once - TRBV7-8
CASSSSPLNYGYTF TGTGCCAGCAGTTCCAGTCCCCTTAACTATGGCTACACCTTC TRBJ1-2 14 few - TRBV28
CASSLEGAPYNEQFF TGTGCCAGCAGCTTAGAAGGGGCCCCATACAATGAGCAGTTCTTC TRBJ2-1 15 - - TRBV11-2
CASSPLSDGGATYEQYF TGTGCCAGCAGTCCATTATCTGACGGTGGTGCAACCTACGAGCAGTACTTC TRBJ2-7 17 once - TRBV28
CSVEGSLAEGEQYF TGCAGCGTTGAAGGGAGCCTAGCGGAAGGCGAGCAGTACTTC TRBJ2-7 14 - TRBD2 TRBV29-1
CSVVAGITEAFF TGCAGCGTTGTCGCGGGGATCACTGAAGCTTTCTTT TRBJ1-1 12 - - TRBV29-1
CASSPRTGHTEAFF TGTGCCAGCAGCCCCAGGACAGGGCACACTGAAGCTTTCTTT TRBJ1-1 14 - TRBD1 TRBV7-2
CSVGLGPTAAFF TGCAGCGTTGGTTTGGGTCCCACCGCAGCTTTCTTT TRBJ1-1 12 - - TRBV29-1
CASSRAGVSYEQYF TGTGCCAGCTCACGGGCCGGGGTTTCCTACGAGCAGTACTTC TRBJ2-7 14 few - TRBV18
CASSRTSGTTYEQYF TGCGCCAGCAGCAGGACTAGCGGGACTACCTACGAGCAGTACTTC TRBJ2-7 15 - TRBD2 TRBV5-1
CASSSTAYNQPQHF TGTGCCAGCAGCTCCACCGCATACAATCAGCCCCAGCATTTT TRBJ1-5 14 few - TRBV9
CASSLAVGRMNTEAFF TGTGCCAGCAGCTTAGCGGTCGGGCGGATGAACACTGAAGCTTTCTTT TRBJ1-1 16 once - TRBV7-6
CASSPSSDSSYEQYF TGTGCCAGCTCACCATCCAGTGACAGTTCCTACGAGCAGTACTTC TRBJ2-7 15 - - TRBV18